This T cell receptor beta chain was sequenced during a study of cytomegalovirus exposure and HLA in healthy donors (TCRdb year 2017). A note on the overall study: According to an earlier analysis of a few hundred of the donors, about 179 million T cells yielded roughly 110 million unique TCR beta sequences and about 300 Gb of sequence data. An early release covering approximately 600 HLA-typed donors comprised approximately 300 gigabases of sequencing data and about 90 million unique TCR sequences. Among the 398 genotyped donors, around 81% belonged to the genetic ancestry cluster associated with self-reported Caucasian donors. The study was designed to test whether signatures of past pathogen exposure could be identified by cataloging public T cell receptors. The study profiled the T cell repertoires of under 850 subjects by immunosequencing and related them to cytomegalovirus serostatus. Along with the roughly 610-subject first cohort, a separate validation cohort of over 90 different subjects was used. To predict cytomegalovirus infection status, the study combined high-throughput TCR immunosequencing, statistical association of individual TCRs with disease status, and machine learning. To study patterns of TCR occurrence, a later analysis re-analyzed previously published TCR beta repertoires from hundreds of donors and added high-resolution HLA genotyping. The later analysis used no new phenotypic data to find candidate immune exposures, relying instead on TCR beta sequences and their occurrence across donors. An earlier analysis of some 500 of the donors applied high-throughput TCR beta sequencing to assess whether each TCR beta V gene segment acted as functional or pseudogenic. Donor age, sex, ethnicity and CMV serostatus were compiled together with the repertoire data. In a later genetic analysis, genome-wide SNP genotypes for about three fifths of the 666 donors were used, and that subset was treated as a discovery cohort. Every repertoire in the discovery cohort had been generated on one and the same sequencing platform. Class I and class II HLA loci were covered by the typing at four-digit resolution. The number of donors typed differed by locus, with about 629-640 for A, B, C, DRB1 and DQB1, roughly 520 for DQA1, 606 for DPA1, and some 440 for DPB1. Roughly 5 DR-DQ haplotypes were treated as single units for association and clustering because of strong linkage in the cohort. On average, roughly 240,000 unique TCR beta nucleotide sequences were sequenced per donor among some 430 genotyped donors of the cohort, with 15% to 20% of those sequences being non-productive. Results the study describes overall, beyond this receptor: CMV serostatus was the only immune exposure information available for the cohort. A later analysis found that TCR association rates varied across HLA loci, with DRB1 alleles showing the most associated TCRs and HLA-C alleles the fewest. In a later analysis, HLA-associated TCR beta chains showed more clonal expansion and lower generation probabilities than non-associated chains that were equally common. Across donors, most TCR sequences were observed very rarely, whereas some public TCRs were present in many individuals. In vitro tests confirmed that a few of the cytomegalovirus-associated TCR beta chains recognize cytomegalovirus antigens. When HLA alleles, especially DR and DQ, strongly co-occurred, attributing TCR associations to individual alleles was difficult. Some IMGT-functional V segments, including TRBV6-2 and TRBV6-3, could not be distinguished by the 87-base-pair reads and were therefore excluded. The sequencing pipeline was judged likely to have produced a cluster of highly shared sequence variants as a technical artifact. In this cohort, only TCR beta chains were sequenced, and detectable features were limited by the absence of alpha or paired-chain data. In a later analysis, some 18,000 TCR beta sequences were associated with specific HLA alleles at a false discovery rate of 0.05. HLA typing was unavailable for some donors at each locus, so association tests used only the typed subset. Correlated functional status among segregating V segments might be attributable to linkage disequilibrium, but an unknown experimental factor could not be ruled out. Several of the top co-occurrence clusters appeared to be linked to parvovirus B19, influenza, CMV and Epstein-Barr virus, according to a later analysis. According to a later analysis, most CMV-associated TCR beta chains appeared to be HLA-restricted, and the HLA associations seemed to be driven largely by CMV exposure. According to the authors, the approach could potentially be generalized to other disease states and immunological phenotypes. The classifier was reported to diagnose cytomegalovirus status with high specificity and sensitivity in both the original and validation cohorts. Sequencing depth was assumed to be roughly uniform across donors in the presence/absence analyses, though that assumption may not hold. In an earlier analysis of around 600 of the donors, most TCR beta V segments appeared in productive rearrangements about 87% or about 30% of the time, broadly matching IMGT annotations. A further reported finding was that TCR beta sequences accurately predicted the HLA-A and HLA-B alleles for most subjects in the first cohort. According to a later genetic analysis, donors in an Asian-associated ancestry cluster had fewer N-insertions in productive TCRs than the approximately 630-donor mean. Because counts were too low, about 18 rarely observed V segments, including chromosome 9 orphons, were excluded from the earlier analysis of around 590 of the donors. In the study, roughly 160 TCR beta chains were listed as associated with cytomegalovirus. A later genetic analysis associated a missense DCLRE1C variant with V-gene and J-gene trimming of TCR beta chains, and an independent cohort replicated the association.

Here V drops 6 bases and J drops 10 bases, and the junction holds 7 bases not matched to any gene. The CDR3 runs 14 amino acids, cysteine and phenylalanine included. Just the 42-base CDR3 DNA is kept, in frame starting at base 1. CDR1 and CDR2, looked up from the germline V gene (reference sequence), are MNHEY and SMNVEV. The cohort consisted of 600 or so healthy bone marrow donors. At the time of sampling, all cohort members were nominally healthy, though unrecorded immune exposures were likely present. The donor tested CMV seropositive and was one of the 289 seropositive cohort members. A peripheral blood sample was provided by each donor, and peripheral blood mononuclear cells were used for TCR beta sequencing. The Qiagen DNeasy Blood Extraction Kit was used to extract genomic DNA from the blood cell samples. Library method: the immunoSEQ multiplex PCR assay. For the multiplex PCR, a mixture combining 60 forward primers for TCR Vbeta segments and 13 reverse primers for TCR Jbeta segments was used. A multiplex PCR assay on genomic DNA amplified the CDR3 region of rearranged TCR beta genes. The Illumina HiSeq System was used to sequence the amplified TCR beta libraries as 87-base-pair reads. Per the source publication's procedure: A later analysis counted 75 million to 100 million unique TCR beta chains across the 690 or so repertoires, and some 12 million of these chains were shared by at least two donors. A nearest-neighbor algorithm error-corrected the raw reads and collapsed the reads into unique sequences, merging closely related sequences to remove PCR and sequencing errors. CDR3 sequences were aligned to IMGT reference sequences to assign V, D and J gene segments. For a sequence to be retained, at least a six-nucleotide match to both a V gene segment and a J gene segment was required. A rearrangement counted as productive if the CDR3 had no stop codons and remained in frame with V and J, and every other rearrangement counted as non-productive. Following IMGT convention, CDR3 was defined as the stretch from the second conserved V-encoded cysteine up to the conserved J-encoded phenylalanine. Sequences without an unambiguous match to a single V gene segment were excluded from the earlier analysis of a few hundred of the donors. In an earlier analysis of some 590 of the donors, a V segment was called functional when productive rearrangements were above 56.7%, and segregating when the standard deviation between donors exceeded 5%. A statistical classification framework was built for diagnosing cytomegalovirus status from the catalog of TCR beta chain sequences. V and J gene assignment, in a later analysis, came from comparing TCR nucleotide sequences with IMGT/GENE-DB human TR gene sequences. Using the TCRdist pipeline, a later analysis assigned CDR3 sequences along with most-parsimonious VDJ recombination scenarios. A later analysis defined each TCR beta chain by its CDR3 amino acid sequence plus V-gene family, and excluded reads lacking a unique V-gene family. As a way to deal with suspected cross-contamination and a sequencing artifact, a later analysis dropped under 600 nucleotide sequences that were highly shared and had low generation probability. A later analysis calculated a clonal expansion index for each public chain from normalized within-repertoire ranks of inferred template counts. Generation probabilities in a later analysis came from a VDJ recombination model fitted to out-of-frame rearrangements, and those results were checked against IGoR. In a later analysis, TCR-TCR, TCR-HLA and TCR-CMV co-occurrence was scored with hypergeometric tests, and a repertoire-size bias correction was applied to TCR pairs. A later analysis estimated false discovery rates by permuting HLA or CMV assignments 20 times. In a later analysis, co-occurring TCRs were grouped using DBSCAN, and TCRdist sequence similarity was added for clustering within HLA-allele-positive subsets. Repertoires with fewer than 30,000 or more than 120,000 public chains were left out of co-occurrence clustering, as were about 5 repertoires with anomalous nucleotide sharing. Drawn from immuneACCESS, this table holds only the in-frame rearrangements with V and J called that TCRdb kept. Clones are partly lost; checked studies trace under half to an unresolved V gene and leave the rest unexplained. From that table come the V and J calls and clone size; the DNA was used to work out D and trimming. The sample contains about 160,000 clones, roughly 80% of them found a single time. The ten most abundant clones make up approximately 7% of the sample.

The table lists this clone with a count of one. Its antigen specificity is not known. No qualities accompany the bases; no much larger clone lies one base away. Material: PBMCs. This chain joins TRBV27 to TRBJ1-6; 9 bases in between match TRBD1. The TCR comes from a woman aged 30 to 39 in good health and CMV-seropositive. The DNA sequence is as follows: TGTGCCAGCAGAACCGGGACAGGGAGATCACCCCTCCACTTT. This is translated as CASRTGTGRSPLHF.